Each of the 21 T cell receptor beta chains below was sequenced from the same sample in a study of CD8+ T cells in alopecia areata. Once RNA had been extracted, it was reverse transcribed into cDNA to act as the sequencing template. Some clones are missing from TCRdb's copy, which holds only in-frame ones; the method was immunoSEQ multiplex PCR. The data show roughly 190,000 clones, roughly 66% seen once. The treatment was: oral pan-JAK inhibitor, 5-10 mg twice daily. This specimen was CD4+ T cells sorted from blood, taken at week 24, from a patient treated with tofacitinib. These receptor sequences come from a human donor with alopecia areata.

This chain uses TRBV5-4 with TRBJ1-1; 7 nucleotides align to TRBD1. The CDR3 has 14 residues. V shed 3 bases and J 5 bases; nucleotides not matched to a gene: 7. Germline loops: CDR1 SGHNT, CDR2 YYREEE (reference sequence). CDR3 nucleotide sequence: TGTGCCAGCAGCTCAGAGCGACAGGGTACTGAAGCTTTCTTT. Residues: CASSSERQGTEAFF.

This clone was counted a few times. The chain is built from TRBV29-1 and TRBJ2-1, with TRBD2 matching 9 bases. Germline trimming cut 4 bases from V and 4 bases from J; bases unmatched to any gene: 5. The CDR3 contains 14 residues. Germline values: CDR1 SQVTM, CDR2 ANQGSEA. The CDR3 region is CSVARGGEYNEQFF. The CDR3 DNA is TGCAGCGTTGCTCGCGGGGGGGAGTACAATGAGCAGTTCTTC.

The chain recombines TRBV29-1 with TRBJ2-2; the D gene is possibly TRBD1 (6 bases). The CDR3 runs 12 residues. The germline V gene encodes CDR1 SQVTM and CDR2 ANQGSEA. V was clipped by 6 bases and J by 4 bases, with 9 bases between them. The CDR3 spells CSVGQSTGELFF. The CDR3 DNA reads TGCAGCGTCGGACAGAGCACCGGGGAGCTGTTTTTT.

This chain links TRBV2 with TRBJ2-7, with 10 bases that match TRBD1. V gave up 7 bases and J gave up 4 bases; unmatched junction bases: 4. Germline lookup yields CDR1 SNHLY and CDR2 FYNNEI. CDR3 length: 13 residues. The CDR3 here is CASKRQGAYEQYF. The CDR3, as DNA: TGTGCCAGCAAAAGACAGGGGGCTTACGAGCAGTACTTC.

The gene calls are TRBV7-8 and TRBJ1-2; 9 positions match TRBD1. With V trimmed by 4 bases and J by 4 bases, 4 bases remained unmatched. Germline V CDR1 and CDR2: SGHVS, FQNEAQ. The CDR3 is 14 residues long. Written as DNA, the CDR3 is TGTGCCAGCAGCTACGGACAGGGGCGCTATGGCTACACCTTC. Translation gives CASSYGQGRYGYTF.

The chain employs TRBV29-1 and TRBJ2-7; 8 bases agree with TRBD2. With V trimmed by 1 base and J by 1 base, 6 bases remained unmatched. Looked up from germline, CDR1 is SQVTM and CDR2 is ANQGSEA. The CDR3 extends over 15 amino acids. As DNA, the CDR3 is TGCAGCGTTGAAGGTCCCGGGACTAGGTCCTACGAGCAGTACTTC. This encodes CSVEGPGTRSYEQYF.

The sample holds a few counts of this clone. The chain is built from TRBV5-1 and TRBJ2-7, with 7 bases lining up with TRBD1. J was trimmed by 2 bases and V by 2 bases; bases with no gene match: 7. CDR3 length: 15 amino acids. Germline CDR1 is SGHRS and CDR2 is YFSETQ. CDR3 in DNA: TGCGCCAGCAGCTTAGCTTCTGGACAGGCCTACGAGCAGTACTTC. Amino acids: CASSLASGQAYEQYF.

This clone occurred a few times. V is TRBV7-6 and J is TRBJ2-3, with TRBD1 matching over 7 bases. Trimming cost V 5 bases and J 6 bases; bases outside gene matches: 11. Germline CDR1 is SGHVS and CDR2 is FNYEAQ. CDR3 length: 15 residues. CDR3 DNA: TGTGCCAGCAGCCTAGACGTTTCAGGGGGTGATACGCAGTATTTT. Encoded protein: CASSLDVSGGDTQYF.

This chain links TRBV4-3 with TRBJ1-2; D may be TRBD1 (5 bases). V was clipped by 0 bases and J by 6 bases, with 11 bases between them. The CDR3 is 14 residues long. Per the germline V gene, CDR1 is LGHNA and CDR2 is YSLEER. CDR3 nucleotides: TGCGCCAGCAGCCAAGAGGTGTTAGGGGATGGCTACACCTTC. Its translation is CASSQEVLGDGYTF.

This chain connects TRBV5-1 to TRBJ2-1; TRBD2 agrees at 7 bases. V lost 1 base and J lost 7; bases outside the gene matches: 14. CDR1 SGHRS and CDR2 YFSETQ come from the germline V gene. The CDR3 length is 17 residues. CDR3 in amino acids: CASSLLGRTRKGNEQFF. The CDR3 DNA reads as TGCGCCAGCAGCTTGTTAGGTCGGACTAGGAAGGGTAATGAGCAGTTCTTC.

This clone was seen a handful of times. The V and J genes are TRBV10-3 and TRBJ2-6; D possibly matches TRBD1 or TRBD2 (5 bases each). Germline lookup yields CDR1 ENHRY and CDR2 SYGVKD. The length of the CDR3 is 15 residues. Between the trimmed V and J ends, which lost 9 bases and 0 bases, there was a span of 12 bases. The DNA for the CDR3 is TGTGCCATTGGGACCGCAAGCTCTGGGGCCAACGTCCTGACTTTC. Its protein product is CAIGTASSGANVLTF.

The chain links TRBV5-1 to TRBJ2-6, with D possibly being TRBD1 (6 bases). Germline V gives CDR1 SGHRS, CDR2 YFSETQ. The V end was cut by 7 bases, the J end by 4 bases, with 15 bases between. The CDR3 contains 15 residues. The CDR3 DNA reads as TGCGCCAGCGGATCCAGGGACACCGGGGCCAACGTCCTGACTTTC. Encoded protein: CASGSRDTGANVLTF.

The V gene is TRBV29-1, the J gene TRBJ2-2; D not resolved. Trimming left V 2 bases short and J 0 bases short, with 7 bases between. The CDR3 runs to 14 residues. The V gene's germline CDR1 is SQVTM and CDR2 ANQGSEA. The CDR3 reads CSVEWYSNTGELFF. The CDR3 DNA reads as TGCAGCGTTGAATGGTACTCGAACACCGGGGAGCTGTTTTTT.

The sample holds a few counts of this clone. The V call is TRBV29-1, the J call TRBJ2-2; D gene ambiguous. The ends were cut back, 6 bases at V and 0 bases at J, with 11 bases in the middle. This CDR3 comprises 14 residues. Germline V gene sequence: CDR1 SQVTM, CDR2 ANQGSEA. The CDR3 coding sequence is TGCAGCGTAGGCTCACAAACGAACACCGGGGAGCTGTTTTTT. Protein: CSVGSQTNTGELFF.

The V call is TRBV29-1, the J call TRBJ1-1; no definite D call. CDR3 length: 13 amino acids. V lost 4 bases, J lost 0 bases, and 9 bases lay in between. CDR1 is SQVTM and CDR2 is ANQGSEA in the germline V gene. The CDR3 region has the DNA TGCAGCGTTGCGCAGCTAATGAACACTGAAGCTTTCTTT. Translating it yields CSVAQLMNTEAFF.

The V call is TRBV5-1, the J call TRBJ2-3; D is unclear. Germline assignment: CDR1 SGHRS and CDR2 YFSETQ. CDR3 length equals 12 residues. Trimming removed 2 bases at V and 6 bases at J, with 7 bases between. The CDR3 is CASSFSRDTQYF. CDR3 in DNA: TGCGCCAGCAGCTTCTCCAGGGATACGCAGTATTTT. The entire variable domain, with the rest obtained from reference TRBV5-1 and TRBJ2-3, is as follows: KAGVTQTPRYLIKTRGQQVTLSCSPISGHRSVSWYQQTPGQGLQFLFEYFSETQRNKGNFPGRFSGRQFSNSRSEMNVSTLELGDSALYLCASSFSRDTQYFGPGTRLTVL.

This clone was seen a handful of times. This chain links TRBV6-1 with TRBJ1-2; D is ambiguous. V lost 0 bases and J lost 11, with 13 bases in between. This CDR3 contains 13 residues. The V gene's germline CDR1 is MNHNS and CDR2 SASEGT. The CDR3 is CASSEAIVPTYTF. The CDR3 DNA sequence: TGTGCCAGCAGTGAAGCGATCGTACCGACTTACACCTTC.

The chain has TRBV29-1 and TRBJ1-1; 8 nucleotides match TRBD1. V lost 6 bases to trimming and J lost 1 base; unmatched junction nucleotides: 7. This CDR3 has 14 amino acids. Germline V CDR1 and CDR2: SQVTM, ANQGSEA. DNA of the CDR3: TGCAGCGTCCGAGCCGGGACAGGGAACACTGAAGCTTTCTTT. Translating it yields CSVRAGTGNTEAFF.

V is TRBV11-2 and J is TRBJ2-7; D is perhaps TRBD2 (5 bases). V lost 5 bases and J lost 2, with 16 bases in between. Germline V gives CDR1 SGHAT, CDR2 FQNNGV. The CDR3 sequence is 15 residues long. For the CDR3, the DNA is TGTGCCAGCAGCCCTTTGGTTCGGGGAACCTACGAGCAGTACTTC. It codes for CASSPLVRGTYEQYF. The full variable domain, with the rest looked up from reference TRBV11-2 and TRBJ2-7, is EAGVAQSPRYKIIEKRQSVAFWCNPISGHATLYWYQQILGQGPKLLIQFQNNGVVDDSQLPKDRFSAERLKGVDSTLKIQPAKLEDSAVYLCASSPLVRGTYEQYFGPGTRLTVT.

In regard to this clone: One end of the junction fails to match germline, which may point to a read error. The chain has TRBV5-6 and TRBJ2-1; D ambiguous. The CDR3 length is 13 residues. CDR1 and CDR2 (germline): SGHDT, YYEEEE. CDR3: CASNLRLYNEQFF. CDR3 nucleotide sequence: TGTGCCAGCAACTTGAGGCTCTACAATGAGCAGTTCTTC.

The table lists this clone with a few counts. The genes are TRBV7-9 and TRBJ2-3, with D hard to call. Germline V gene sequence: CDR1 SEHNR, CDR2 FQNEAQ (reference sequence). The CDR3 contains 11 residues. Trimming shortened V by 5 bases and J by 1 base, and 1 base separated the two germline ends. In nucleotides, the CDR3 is TGTGCCAGCAGCCGCACAGATACGCAGTATTTT. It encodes CASSRTDTQYF.